The source of this TCR beta chain is a study of shared clonotypes between healthy human individuals. Study results and caveats: Donor clonotype sharing was expected to depend on sequencing depth. Incompleteness in sorted-subset sequencing, despite large depth, was shown by rarefaction.

The CDR3 loop spans 13 amino acids. CDR1 is SGHTA, CDR2 FQGNSA, per germline. Trimming removed 1 base from V and 5 bases from J, with 8 bases in between. Naive CD8 isolation took CD45RO-negative cells positively selected for CCR7 and excluded terminally differentiated effector memory CD45RA+ cells. About this clone: As yet, its antigen is unknown.

Here immunoSEQ multiplex PCR was the method, and the copy in TCRdb shows in-frame clones only, minus some. The data contain under 850,000 clones, 90% to 95% of them singletons. The TCR sequence derives from a man between 25 and 39 years old in good health. The V gene is TRBV7-2, the J gene TRBJ2-5, with D uncertain. Sequencing was performed on naive CD8+ T cells sorted from blood. In nucleotides, the CDR3 is TGTGCCAGCAGCTTAGGACAACGGGAGACCCAGTACTTC. It specifies CASSLGQRETQYF.